This is a list of T cell receptor beta chains from one sample in a study of human T cells and chemical hapten exposure. TCRdb analysed the RACE reads with MiXCR anew, one entry per CDR3 protein. The sample includes about 190,000 distinct CDR3 sequences, around a quarter of them seen just once. Sample: whole blood, taken in connection with sensitization to the hapten diphenylcyclopropenone (DPC). Every receptor here comes from a woman between 40 and 50 years old with alopecia areata. Some clones in this sample may be carry-over from other donors' samples. The CDR3 runs from the conserved cysteine through the conserved F or W. Clone size is not always given. Where it is, it says once, few, many or a class for expanded clones.

j_gene	abundance	v_gene	CDR3aa
TRBJ2-7	few	TRBV27	CASSPNSGPYEQYF
TRBJ2-7	-	TRBV9	CASSVEQGGTYEQYF
TRBJ1-3	-	TRBV7-2	CASSLVKGSGNTIYF
TRBJ2-7	few	TRBV5-1	CASSVGQTTTYEQYF
TRBJ2-1	-	TRBV29-1	CSVVWIPGRDEQFF
TRBJ1-5	few	TRBV12-3/TRBV12-4	CASRPFGDQPQHF
TRBJ2-7	many	TRBV9	CASSEGRTAEQYF
TRBJ2-7	-	TRBV6-2/TRBV6-3	CASSDAGDSNSYEQYF
TRBJ2-2	few	TRBV12-3/TRBV12-4	CASSFGLGLRNTGELFF
TRBJ2-1	few	TRBV20-1	CSARASPGGDEQFF
TRBJ2-7	many	TRBV24-1	CATSHSGSTGEQYF
TRBJ2-3	-	TRBV15	CATSSRTSSTDTQYF
TRBJ2-1	-	TRBV5-6	CASSLVLAGGYNEQFF
TRBJ2-1	few	TRBV7-9	CASSLYSGSLYNEQFF
TRBJ2-3	-	TRBV27	CASKFWNTQYF
TRBJ1-2	-	TRBV4-3	CASSQGLNYGYTF
TRBJ2-5	few	TRBV29-1	CSVEPPKTQYF
TRBJ2-1	-	TRBV18	CASSPAHYGANEQFF
TRBJ2-3	-	TRBV7-9	CASTPRYGGGITDTQYF
TRBJ2-1	few	TRBV10-3	CAIRTDQNEQFF
TRBJ2-7	few	TRBV25-1	CASSENTAYEQYF
TRBJ2-7	-	TRBV6-5	CASTMTGGSYEQYF
TRBJ2-5	few	TRBV29-1	CSVGKGAPVETQYF
TRBJ2-7	-	TRBV28	CASSLGGDYEQYF
TRBJ2-3	-	TRBV10-3	CAISDGTSGREADTQYF
TRBJ2-1	-	TRBV27	CASSSRWGEQFF
TRBJ2-3	-	TRBV15	CATSRAQGGTDTQYF
TRBJ2-5	-	TRBV20-1	CSATDITETQYF
TRBJ2-7	few	TRBV29-1	CSVSATSGSYEQYF
TRBJ2-3	-	TRBV12-3/TRBV12-4	CASSFMTGRDTQYF
TRBJ1-5	few	TRBV7-2	CASSFQPGSNQPQHF
TRBJ2-7	-	TRBV29-1	CSVVTGQGGREQYF
TRBJ2-5	-	TRBV9	CASSVSGGQETQYF
TRBJ2-3	many	TRBV6-2/TRBV6-3	CASTQRARTYARDTQYF
TRBJ2-3	-	TRBV7-2	CASSLWGGGTDTQYF
TRBJ1-1	-	TRBV18	CASSPPGTGEAFF
TRBJ1-1	many	TRBV12-3/TRBV12-4	CASSFRENTEAFF
TRBJ2-1	few	TRBV7-2	CASSRLDTSSSYNEQFF
TRBJ2-5	many	TRBV6-2/TRBV6-3	CASSSDREETQYF
TRBJ2-7	few	TRBV7-2	CASSLWDRRDYEQYF
TRBJ2-5	few	TRBV5-1	CASSLETGASADQYF
TRBJ1-1	-	TRBV7-2	CASSLAWTGTEAFF
TRBJ1-1	-	TRBV29-1	CSVERASTEAFF
TRBJ2-5	-	TRBV20-1	CSARDRGRETQYF
TRBJ2-1	few	TRBV7-8	CASSYRDYRYNEQFF
TRBJ2-1	-	TRBV24-1	CATSVGTSGSISEQFF
TRBJ1-2	-	TRBV3-1	CASSQADSPCTF
TRBJ2-4	-	TRBV7-2	CASSLYRGLTKNIQYF
TRBJ2-3	-	TRBV4-3	CASSQDLRQGTDF
TRBJ2-1	-	TRBV24-1	CATSGLAGERGYNEQFF
TRBJ2-1	few	TRBV7-9	CASSINREQFF